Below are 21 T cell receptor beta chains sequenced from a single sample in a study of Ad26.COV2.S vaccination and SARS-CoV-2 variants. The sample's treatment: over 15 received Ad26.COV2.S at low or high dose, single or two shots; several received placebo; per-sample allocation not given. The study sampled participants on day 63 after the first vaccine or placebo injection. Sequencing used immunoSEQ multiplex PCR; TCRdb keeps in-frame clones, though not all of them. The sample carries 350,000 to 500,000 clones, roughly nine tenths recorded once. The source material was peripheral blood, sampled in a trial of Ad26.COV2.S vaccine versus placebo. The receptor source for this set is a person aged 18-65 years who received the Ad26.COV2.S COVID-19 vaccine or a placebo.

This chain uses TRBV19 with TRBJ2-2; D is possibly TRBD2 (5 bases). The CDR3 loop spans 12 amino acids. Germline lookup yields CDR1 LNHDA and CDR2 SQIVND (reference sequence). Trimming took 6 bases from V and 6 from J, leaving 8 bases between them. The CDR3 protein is CASRTRAGELFF. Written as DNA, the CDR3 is TGTGCCAGTAGAACTAGAGCCGGGGAGCTGTTTTTT.

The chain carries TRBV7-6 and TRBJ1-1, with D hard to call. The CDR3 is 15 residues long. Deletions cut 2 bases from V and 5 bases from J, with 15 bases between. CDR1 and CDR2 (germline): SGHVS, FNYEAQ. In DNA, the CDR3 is TGTGCCAGCAGCTTATTGCTCTTTGGAGGGACTGAAGCTTTCTTT. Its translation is CASSLLLFGGTEAFF.

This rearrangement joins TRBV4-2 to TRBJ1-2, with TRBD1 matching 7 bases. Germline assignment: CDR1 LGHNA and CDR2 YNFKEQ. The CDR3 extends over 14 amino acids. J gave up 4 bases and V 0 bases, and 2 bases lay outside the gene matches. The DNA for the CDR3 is TGTGCCAGCAGCCAAGAAGGGACAGTCTATGGCTACACCTTC. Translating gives CASSQEGTVYGYTF.

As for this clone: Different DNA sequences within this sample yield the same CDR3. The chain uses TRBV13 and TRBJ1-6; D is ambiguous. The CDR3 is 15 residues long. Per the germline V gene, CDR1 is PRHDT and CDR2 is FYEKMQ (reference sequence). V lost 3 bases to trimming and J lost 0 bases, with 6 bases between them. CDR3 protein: CASSLSSSYNSPLHF. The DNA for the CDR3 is TGTGCCAGCAGCTTGAGTAGCTCCTATAATTCACCCCTCCACTTT.

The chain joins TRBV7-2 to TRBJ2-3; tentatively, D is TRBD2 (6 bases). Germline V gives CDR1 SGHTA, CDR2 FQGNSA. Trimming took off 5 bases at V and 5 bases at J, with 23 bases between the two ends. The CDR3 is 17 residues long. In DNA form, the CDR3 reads TGTGCCAGCAGCCCCGTGGTGGGCGGGATCCTGGGAGATACGCAGTATTTT. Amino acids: CASSPVVGGILGDTQYF.

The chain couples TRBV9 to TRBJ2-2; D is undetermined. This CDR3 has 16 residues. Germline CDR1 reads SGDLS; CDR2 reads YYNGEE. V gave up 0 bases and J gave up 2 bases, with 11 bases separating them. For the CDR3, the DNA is TGTGCCAGCAGCGTAGTTTGGACGGCTAACACCGGGGAGCTGTTTTTT. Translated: CASSVVWTANTGELFF.

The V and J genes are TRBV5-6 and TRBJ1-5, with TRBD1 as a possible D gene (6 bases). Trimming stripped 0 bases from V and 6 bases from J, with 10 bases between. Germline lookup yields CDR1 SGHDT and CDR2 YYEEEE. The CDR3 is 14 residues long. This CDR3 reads CASSLGAGAQPQHF. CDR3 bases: TGTGCCAGCAGCTTGGGGGCAGGGGCTCAGCCCCAGCATTTT.

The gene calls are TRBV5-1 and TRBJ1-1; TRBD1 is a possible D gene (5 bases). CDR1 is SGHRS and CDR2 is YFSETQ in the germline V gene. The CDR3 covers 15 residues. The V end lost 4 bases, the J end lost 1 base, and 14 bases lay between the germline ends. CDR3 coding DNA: TGCGCCAGCAGCCCCACGGGGGGGAGGAACACTGAAGCTTTCTTT. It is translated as CASSPTGGRNTEAFF. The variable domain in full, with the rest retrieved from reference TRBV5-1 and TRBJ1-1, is KAGVTQTPRYLIKTRGQQVTLSCSPISGHRSVSWYQQTPGQGLQFLFEYFSETQRNKGNFPGRFSGRQFSNSRSEMNVSTLELGDSALYLCASSPTGGRNTEAFFGQGTRLTVV.

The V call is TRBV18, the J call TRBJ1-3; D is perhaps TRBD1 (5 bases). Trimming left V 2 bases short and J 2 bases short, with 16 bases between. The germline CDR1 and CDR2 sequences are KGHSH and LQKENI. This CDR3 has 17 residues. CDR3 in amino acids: CASSPVIPRAAGNTIYF. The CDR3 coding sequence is TGTGCCAGCTCACCAGTAATCCCCAGGGCGGCTGGAAACACCATATATTTT.

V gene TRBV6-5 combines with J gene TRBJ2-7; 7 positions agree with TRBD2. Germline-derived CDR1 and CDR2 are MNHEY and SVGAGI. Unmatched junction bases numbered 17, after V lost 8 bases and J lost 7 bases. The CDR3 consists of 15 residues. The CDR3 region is CASGRGGMPAWEQYV. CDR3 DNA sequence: TGTGCCAGCGGGAGGGGAGGGATGCCAGCTTGGGAGCAGTACGTC.

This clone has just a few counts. The CDR3 is CSVEDRGRINQPQHF. In DNA form, the CDR3 reads TGCAGCGTTGAGGACAGGGGGCGAATCAATCAGCCCCAGCATTTT. V and J are TRBV29-1 and TRBJ1-5; TRBD1 matches at 11 bases. Trimming took 3 bases from V and 3 from J; bases not matched to a gene: 4. The CDR3 runs 15 residues. Germline CDR1 SQVTM, CDR2 ANQGSEA. The whole variable domain, remainder taken from reference TRBV29-1 and TRBJ1-5, is SAVISQKPSRDICQRGTSLTIQCQVDSQVTMMFWYRQQPGQSLTLIATANQGSEATYESGFVIDKFPISRPNLTFSTLTVSNMSPEDSSIYLCSVEDRGRINQPQHFGDGTRLSIL.

This CDR3 is CASSPLAYYNEQFF. The DNA for the CDR3 is TGTGCCAGCAGCCCGCTAGCGTATTACAATGAGCAGTTCTTC. This chain connects TRBV14 to TRBJ2-1, with a possible D match to TRBD2 (6 bases). Germline V gives CDR1 SGHDN, CDR2 FVKESK. Trimming shortened V by 4 bases and J by 4 bases, and 11 bases separated the two germline ends. The CDR3 totals 14 residues.

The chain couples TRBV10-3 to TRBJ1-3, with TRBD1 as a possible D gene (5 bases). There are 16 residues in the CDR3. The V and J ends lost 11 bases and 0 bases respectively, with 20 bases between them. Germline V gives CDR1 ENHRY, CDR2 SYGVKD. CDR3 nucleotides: TGTGCCGCCGGGGGGGGAACAGTGAACTCTGGAAACACCATATATTTT. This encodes CAAGGGTVNSGNTIYF.

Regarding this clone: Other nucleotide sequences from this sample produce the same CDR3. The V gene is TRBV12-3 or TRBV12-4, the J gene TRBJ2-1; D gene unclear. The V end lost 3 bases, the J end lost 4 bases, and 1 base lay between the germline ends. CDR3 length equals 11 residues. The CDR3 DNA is TGTGCCAGCAGTTTTTACAATGAGCAGTTCTTC. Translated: CASSFYNEQFF.

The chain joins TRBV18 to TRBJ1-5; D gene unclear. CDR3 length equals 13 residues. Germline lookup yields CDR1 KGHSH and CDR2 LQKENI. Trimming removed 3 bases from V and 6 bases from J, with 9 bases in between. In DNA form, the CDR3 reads TGTGCCAGCTCACCGCTTTTGGGTCAGCCCCAGCATTTT. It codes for CASSPLLGQPQHF.

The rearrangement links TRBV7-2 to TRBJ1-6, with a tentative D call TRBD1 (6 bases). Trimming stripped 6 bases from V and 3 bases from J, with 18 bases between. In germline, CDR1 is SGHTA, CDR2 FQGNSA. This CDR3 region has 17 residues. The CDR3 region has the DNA TGTGCCAGCAGTCGAGACCGAGGACAGAACTATAATTCACCCCTCCACTTT. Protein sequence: CASSRDRGQNYNSPLHF.

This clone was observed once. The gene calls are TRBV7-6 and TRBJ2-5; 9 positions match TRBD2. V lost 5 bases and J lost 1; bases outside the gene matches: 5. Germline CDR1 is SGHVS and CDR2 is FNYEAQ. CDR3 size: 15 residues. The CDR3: CASSLPSGTQETQYF. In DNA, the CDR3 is TGTGCCAGCAGCCTACCTAGCGGGACCCAAGAGACCCAGTACTTC.

CDR3 DNA: TGTGCCAGCAGCTTAGCCAGCTTGTACAACACCGGGGAGCTGTTTTTT. The encoded protein is CASSLASLYNTGELFF. The V and J genes are TRBV7-2 and TRBJ2-2; no clear D gene. The germline CDR1 and CDR2 sequences are SGHTA and FQGNSA. The V gene lost 0 bases and the J gene lost 2 bases, with 10 bases spanning the gap. This CDR3 has 16 residues.

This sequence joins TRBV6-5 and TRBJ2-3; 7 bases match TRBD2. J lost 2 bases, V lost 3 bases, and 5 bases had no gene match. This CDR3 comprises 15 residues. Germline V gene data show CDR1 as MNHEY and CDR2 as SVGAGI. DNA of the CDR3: TGTGCCAGCAGTTATAACGGGAGGAACACAGATACGCAGTATTTT. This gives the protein CASSYNGRNTDTQYF.

The chain's CDR3 is CASSLLSTGGNIQYF. CDR3 sequence (DNA): TGCGCCAGCAGCTTGTTATCTACGGGGGGAAACATTCAGTACTTC. V gene TRBV5-1 combines with J gene TRBJ2-4; 7 bases map to TRBD2. The CDR3 spans 15 residues. J gave up 6 bases and V 1 base, and 7 bases lay outside the gene matches. The V gene's germline CDR1 is SGHRS and CDR2 YFSETQ.

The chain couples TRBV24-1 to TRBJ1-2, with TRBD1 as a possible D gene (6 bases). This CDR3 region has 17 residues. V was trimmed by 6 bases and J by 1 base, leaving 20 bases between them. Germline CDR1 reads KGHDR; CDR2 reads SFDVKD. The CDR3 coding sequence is TGTGCCACCAGTCAGTGGCGGGGGCGAACAAATAACTATGGCTACACCTTC. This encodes CATSQWRGRTNNYGYTF.